Presented here are 19 T cell receptor beta chains from one specimen sequenced in a study of post-analysis software for immune sequencing data. Incorporated into the TCR beta cDNA libraries were unique molecular identifiers, which served to reduce PCR and sequencing biases. TCRdb analysed the PCR reads with MiXCR anew, one entry per CDR3 protein. The data show 450,000 to 700,000 distinct CDR3 sequences, roughly 40% seen once. These receptors lack a known antigen. Study results and caveats: Among five TRBV segments more frequent in patients than controls were TRBV5-6, TRBV5-1 and TRBV20-1.

Material for sequencing was blood. Receptors were obtained from a girl between 5 and 17 years old with multiple sclerosis.

The V call is TRBV20-1, the J call TRBJ1-5; D is uncertain. CDR3 size: 12 residues. CDR1 is DFQATT, CDR2 SNEGSKA, per germline (reference sequence). Trimming stripped 1 base from V and 7 bases from J, with 8 bases between. The CDR3 nucleotides are TGCAGTGCTAGAGTATTAGGGCAGCCCCAGCATTTT. As protein: CSARVLGQPQHF.

This clonotype was seen only a few times. The gene calls are TRBV29-1 and TRBJ2-1; D is undetermined. CDR3 size: 16 residues. Trimming cost V 4 bases and J 1 base, with 17 bases left between them. Per the germline V gene, CDR1 is SQVTM and CDR2 is ANQGSEA. Here the CDR3 DNA reads TGCAGCGTTGGCTCTTCCGGATCCCTATCCTACAATGAGCAGTTCTTC. It specifies CSVGSSGSLSYNEQFF.

This clonotype turned up a few times. The V call is TRBV29-1, the J call TRBJ1-2, with no clear D. The CDR3 is 13 residues long. Germline V lookup: CDR1 SQVTM, CDR2 ANQGSEA. Trimming removed 0 bases at V and 2 bases at J, with 7 bases between. The CDR3 nucleotides read TGCAGCGTTGAAGAACGCAGGAACTATGGCTACACCTTC. It encodes CSVEERRNYGYTF.

CDR3 in amino acids: CASSLGPPEDMAQHF. In nucleotides, the CDR3 is TGCGCCAGCAGCTTGGGGCCGCCCGAAGACATGGCCCAGCATTTT. V usage is TRBV5-1 and J usage is TRBJ1-5, with unresolved D. The V end lost 0 bases, the J end lost 11 bases, and 18 bases lay between the germline ends. Germline V lookup: CDR1 SGHRS, CDR2 YFSETQ. The CDR3 length is 15 residues.

The J gene is TRBJ1-5, the V gene TRBV6-1; weak D call: TRBD1 (6 bases). The germline gives CDR1 MNHNS, CDR2 SASEGT. This CDR3 spans 17 amino acids. The V end lost 8 bases, the J end lost 0 bases, and 20 bases lay between the germline ends. CDR3 nucleotide sequence: TGTGCCAGCTGCGTTGAGGACAGTCGTTATAGCAATCAGCCCCAGCATTTT. This translates into CASCVEDSRYSNQPQHF.

This clonotype was picked up a small number of times. V usage is TRBV7-3 and J usage is TRBJ1-6; 9 nucleotides align to TRBD1. The V gene end was trimmed by 4 bases and the J gene end by 9 bases; junction bases not matched to a gene: 7. Looked up from germline, CDR1 is SGHTA and CDR2 is FQGTGA. There are 15 residues in the CDR3. The CDR3 loop is CASSSSGTGSSPLHF. The CDR3 DNA reads TGTGCCAGCAGCTCATCCGGGACAGGGAGTTCACCCCTCCACTTT.

This clonotype was counted between two and nine times. The chain joins TRBV7-3 to TRBJ1-2; 11 nucleotides agree with TRBD1. Trimming removed 2 bases from V and 0 bases from J; junction bases left unmatched: 5. The CDR3 spans 17 residues. Germline V CDR1 and CDR2: SGHTA, FQGTGA. CDR3 DNA: TGTGCCAGCAGCTTACCGGGACAGGGGGAACCTAACTATGGCTACACCTTC. It translates to CASSLPGQGEPNYGYTF.

J is TRBJ1-5 and V is TRBV6-6; maybe TRBD1 (6 bases). Germline V gene sequence: CDR1 MNHNY, CDR2 SVGAGI (reference sequence). This CDR3 has 16 amino acids. Trimming took off 5 bases at V and 1 base at J, with 15 bases between the two ends. CDR3: CASSVAPGASNQPQHF. CDR3 bases: TGTGCCAGCAGTGTTGCCCCGGGGGCGAGCAATCAGCCCCAGCATTTT.

This clonotype was seen only a few times. The chain uses TRBV12-3 or TRBV12-4 and TRBJ2-7; D perhaps matches TRBD1 (6 bases). The germline V and J ends were trimmed by 3 bases and 3 bases, with 15 bases remaining between them. The CDR3 covers 15 residues. CDR3 region: CASSLGQGLFYEQYF. The CDR3 DNA reads TGTGCCAGCAGTTTGGGGCAGGGGCTTTTCTACGAGCAGTACTTC.

This clonotype was seen once. Its ends do not fully match the called genes, so a read error is possible. The chain uses TRBV29-1 and TRBJ2-5; perhaps TRBD2 as D (5 bases). CDR1 and CDR2 (germline): SQVTM, ANQGSEA. The CDR3 extends over 11 amino acids. CDR3 DNA: TGCGGCGTTGGGGAGCCAGAGACCCAGTACTTC. Protein: CGVGEPETQYF.

The genes are TRBV7-2 and TRBJ2-7; D is uncertain. In germline, CDR1 is SGHTA, CDR2 FQGNSA. V was cut by 5 bases and J by 9 bases, with 20 bases left in between. The CDR3 totals 14 residues. The CDR3 bases are TGTGCCAGCAGCCTGACTCTTAGTCTTTCAGGGCAGTACTTC. Its translation: CASSLTLSLSGQYF.

The gene calls are TRBV12-3 or TRBV12-4 and TRBJ2-1; 7 bases match TRBD2. J lost 8 bases, V lost 5 bases, and 6 bases had no gene match. The CDR3 has 13 residues. The CDR3 region is CASSPTSVDEQFF. The CDR3 DNA reads TGTGCCAGCAGTCCCACTAGCGTCGATGAGCAGTTCTTC.

The rearrangement uses TRBV4-2 and TRBJ2-7; 8 bases line up with TRBD2. The V gene's germline CDR1 is LGHNA and CDR2 YNFKEQ. This CDR3 is built from 16 residues. Trimming took 4 bases from V and 0 from J; bases not matched to a gene: 8. The CDR3 protein is CASSLKAGANSYEQYF. CDR3 nucleotides: TGTGCCAGCAGCCTTAAAGCGGGGGCTAACTCCTACGAGCAGTACTTC.

In regard to this clonotype: One end of the junction fails to match germline, which may point to a read error. The chain combines TRBV5-1 with TRBJ2-6; D is possibly TRBD1 (6 bases). The CDR3 spans 15 residues. Germline V CDR1 and CDR2: SGHRS, YFSETQ. CDR3 region: CASSLGDPGANALTF. The CDR3 nucleotides are TGCGCCAGCAGCTTGGGAGACCCAGGGGCCAACGCCCTGACTTTC.

The V call is TRBV6-5, the J call TRBJ1-6; 12 bases fit TRBD1. Trimming at V came to 9 bases and at J to 9 bases, leaving 6 bases not matched to a gene. CDR3 size: 14 residues. CDR1 is MNHEY, CDR2 SVGAGI, per germline. The CDR3 is CASTKGQGASPLHF. CDR3 nucleotide sequence: TGTGCCAGTACCAAGGGACAGGGGGCTTCACCCCTCCACTTT.

Concerning this clonotype itself: Germline and junction disagree at one end, which may indicate a read error. This rearrangement joins TRBV12-3 or TRBV12-4 to TRBJ1-2; D uncertain. The CDR3 runs 12 residues. The CDR3 DNA reads TGTGCCAGCAGTTTAACATTGTCAGCAGGCACCTTT. Translating it yields CASSLTLSAGTF.

There are a few counts of this clonotype. V is TRBV7-2 and J is TRBJ2-3, with D possibly being TRBD2 (7 bases). This CDR3 region has 15 residues. Trimming removed 7 bases from V and 0 bases from J, with 14 bases in between. Germline assignment: CDR1 SGHTA and CDR2 FQGNSA. The CDR3 DNA sequence: TGTGCCAGCACCCCTCGGGGGGCTAGCACAGATACGCAGTATTTT. This gives the protein CASTPRGASTDTQYF.

This clonotype was counted between two and nine times. V gene TRBV24-1 combines with J gene TRBJ2-1; D gene uncertain. Per germline, CDR1 KGHDR and CDR2 SFDVKD. The V and J ends lost 2 bases and 0 bases respectively, with 10 bases between them. The CDR3 runs 16 residues. The CDR3 coding sequence is TGTGCCACCAGTGATTCCGCCAGGAGCTCCTACAATGAGCAGTTCTTC. Amino acids: CATSDSARSSYNEQFF.

This clonotype was found a few times. The chain employs TRBV12-3 or TRBV12-4 and TRBJ2-5, with unresolved D. With 5 bases removed from V and 3 bases from J, the gap between germline ends came to 10 bases. The CDR3 is made up of 13 amino acids. This CDR3 is CASSLRAEETQYF. The CDR3 region has the DNA TGTGCCAGCAGTCTTCGAGCAGAAGAGACCCAGTACTTC.